This T cell receptor beta chain was sequenced during a study of CD8+CD57+ T cells in acquired aplastic anemia. Across the whole study: Sorted CD4+ plus CD8+ cells gave DNA averaging 3.2 ug.

Template material for TCR beta VDJ and CDR3 profiling consisted of genomic DNA. TCRdb processed the reads anew with MiXCR; each CDR3 protein has one entry. This sample has 400,000 to 500,000 distinct CDR3 sequences, with around 68% found just once. Regarding the study as a whole: Overlap between patients and controls comprised about 28 CD8+ CDR3 sequences.

A remark on this clonotype: As yet, its antigen is unknown.

The clonotype was recovered from a human donor in good health, serving as a control. The sample taken for sequencing was sorted CD4+, CD8+, or CD8+CD57+ T cells (not recorded which) from PBMCs.

The CDR3 reads CASSFGFGQETFF. In DNA, the CDR3 is TGTGCCAGCAGCTTTGGGTTCGGACAGGAGACTTTCTTT. This sequence joins TRBV7-2 and TRBJ1-1, with 7 nucleotides matching TRBD1. The CDR3 spans 13 residues. V was clipped by 3 bases and J by 12 bases; unmatched bases: 10. Per germline, CDR1 SGHTA and CDR2 FQGNSA.